In this sample, the clone carrying this TCR beta chain turned up once. The antigen is unknown. The data stem from a study of early stage breast cancer tumors. Study-wide context: ER+/PR+/HER2- status applied to about 70% of the 16 invasive breast tumors.

Whole-study results and caveats: Tumors had approximately 2.6-fold higher T cell density and higher clonality than adjacent normal breast tissue. Tumor and normal breast were distinguished via blood comparison in about 90% of the 16 patients. Most shared enriched TCRB sequences were commonly generated ones.

Some clones are missing from TCRdb's copy, which holds only in-frame ones; the method was immunoSEQ multiplex PCR. This sample yields 40,000 to 60,000 clones, of which approximately 80% are seen a single time; around 1.5% belongs to the top ten. The source is a person aged 45-60 years with breast cancer. Sequencing was done on a sample of blood.

CDR3 protein: CASSYSYRAYQETQYF. The CDR3 DNA follows: TGTGCCAGCAGTTACTCGTACAGGGCGTACCAAGAGACCCAGTACTTC. The V call is TRBV6-5, the J call TRBJ2-5; possibly TRBD1 for D (6 bases). The CDR3 length is 16 residues. CDR1 and CDR2 from the germline V gene are MNHEY and SVGAGI. V was cut by 0 bases and J by 0 bases, with 11 bases left in between.